The 7 T cell receptor beta chains presented below share a single source sample, sequenced in a study of blood T cells in healthy people across ages (dated by TCRdb to about 2015). The method was 5' RACE. The run used an Illumina HiSeq 2500. The second PCR ran for about 7 to 11 cycles and used a J-beta primer mix along with a sample-barcoded 5' primer. The raw public reads went through TCRdb reprocessing: fastp at Q25, MiXCR clone calling, in-frame beta chains kept. Each CDR3 protein gets just one entry, which takes the most common genes and DNA from the rows behind it. Across this sample there are about 1.8 million distinct CDR3 sequences, with roughly 52% seen only once. About 2.1% of the sample is held by the ten biggest clonotypes. Sample: blood. The receptors stem from a woman aged 40 to 50 in good health.

The V call is TRBV20-1, the J call TRBJ1-2; perhaps TRBD1 as D (6 bases). Germline CDR1 and CDR2: DFQATT and SNEGSKA (reference sequence). Trimming shortened V by 3 bases and J by 12 bases, and 17 bases separated the two germline ends. The CDR3 is made up of 12 amino acids. DNA of the CDR3: TGCAGTGCTAGTAGCACAGGGTGCGGCCACACCTTC. This translates into CSASSTGCGHTF.

CDR3 bases: TGCGCCAGCAGCTTGATGGGCAGGGAGGCTGAAAAACTGTTTTTT. Amino acid sequence: CASSLMGREAEKLFF. V is TRBV5-1 and J is TRBJ1-4; TRBD1 might be the D (5 bases). Germline V gives CDR1 SGHRS, CDR2 YFSETQ. Trimming shortened V by 1 base and J by 7 bases, and 14 bases separated the two germline ends. The CDR3 has 15 amino acids. Variable domain in full (rest from reference TRBV5-1 and TRBJ1-4): KAGVTQTPRYLIKTRGQQVTLSCSPISGHRSVSWYQQTPGQGLQFLFEYFSETQRNKGNFPGRFSGRQFSNSRSEMNVSTLELGDSALYLCASSLMGREAEKLFFGSGTQLSVL.

This clonotype has only a few counts. The chain links TRBV4-2 to TRBJ2-3; 10 positions agree with TRBD2. The CDR3 totals 18 residues. V lost 0 bases to trimming and J lost 2 bases; unmatched junction nucleotides: 8. Germline V gene data show CDR1 as LGHNA and CDR2 as YNFKEQ. CDR3 DNA: TGTGCCAGCAGCCAAGAGGGAGGTAGCGGGGGGCCCACAGATACGCAGTATTTT. It specifies CASSQEGGSGGPTDTQYF.

The J gene is TRBJ1-1, the V gene TRBV29-1; tentative D call: TRBD1 (5 bases). Germline V gene sequence: CDR1 SQVTM, CDR2 ANQGSEA. V was cut by 7 bases and J by 1 base, with 16 bases left in between. This CDR3 is built from 14 residues. The DNA of the CDR3 is TGCAGCGCCCCGGGACTTCCCAGGAACACTGAAGCTTTCTTT. Protein: CSAPGLPRNTEAFF.

This chain links TRBV6-6 with TRBJ2-4, with a weak D call TRBD1 (5 bases). TRBJ2-7 matches the DNA end more closely, so the J call is doubtful. There are 15 residues in the CDR3. Germline CDR1 MNHNY, CDR2 SVGAGI (reference sequence). The chain's CDR3 is CASRYTGRQVGEQYF. The CDR3 DNA follows: TGTGCCAGCAGATATACAGGAAGGCAAGTGGGCGAGCAGTACTTC.

The V and J genes are TRBV11-2 and TRBJ2-3; D is perhaps TRBD2 (6 bases). CDR3 length: 18 residues. Per the germline V gene, CDR1 is SGHAT and CDR2 is FQNNGV. V gave up 5 bases and J gave up 4 bases, with 25 bases separating them. The chain's CDR3 is CASSQRLGGGSTADTQYF. CDR3 nucleotides: TGTGCCAGCAGCCAGAGGCTTGGGGGAGGCTCGACGGCAGATACGCAGTATTTT.

V gene TRBV5-1 combines with J gene TRBJ2-1; TRBD1 agrees at 7 bases. CDR1 and CDR2 (germline): SGHRS, YFSETQ. The V segment lost 4 bases and the J segment 11 bases; nucleotides outside the gene matches: 12. The CDR3 length is 14 residues. The DNA for the CDR3 is TGCGCCAGCAGCCTGGGACAGACAAACGTCAAGCAGTTCTTC. Translation: CASSLGQTNVKQFF.